This entry describes one T cell receptor beta chain. No antigen is known for it. Trimming removed 0 bases from V and 6 bases from J, with 14 bases in between. The CDR3 runs to 16 residues. CDR1 and CDR2 (germline): LGHNA, YSLEER. The data were obtained in a study of T-cell reconstitution after alpha-beta-depleted transplantation in children. As it was prepared, the TCRbeta library received unique molecular identifiers. A single record per CDR3 protein comes from TCRdb applying MiXCR to the PCR reads. The repertoire holds 580,000 or so distinct CDR3 sequences, more than 20% seen once, with 12% to 15% in the top ten. General study results and limits: Where some patients showed high TCRbeta diversity at day 60, it came from recipient T cells and thymic progenitors that had survived. From newly produced T cells came most of the T-cell counts and diversity one year after transplant. By about two months after transplant, alpha-beta T cells reportedly arose from several hundred graft clones that had expanded.

This chain uses TRBV4-3 with TRBJ2-2; possible D gene TRBD1, 6 bases. The TCR comes from a boy under two years old who had a stem cell transplant for acute myeloid leukemia, so the T cells may come from the graft donor. The specimen was PBMCs, mostly from graft donor cells, collected 360 days after TCRalphabeta/CD19-depleted stem cell transplant. DNA of the CDR3: TGCGCCAGCAGCCAAGATAGAGGGGGTCGGGCCGGGGAGCTGTTTTTT. Its protein product is CASSQDRGGRAGELFF.